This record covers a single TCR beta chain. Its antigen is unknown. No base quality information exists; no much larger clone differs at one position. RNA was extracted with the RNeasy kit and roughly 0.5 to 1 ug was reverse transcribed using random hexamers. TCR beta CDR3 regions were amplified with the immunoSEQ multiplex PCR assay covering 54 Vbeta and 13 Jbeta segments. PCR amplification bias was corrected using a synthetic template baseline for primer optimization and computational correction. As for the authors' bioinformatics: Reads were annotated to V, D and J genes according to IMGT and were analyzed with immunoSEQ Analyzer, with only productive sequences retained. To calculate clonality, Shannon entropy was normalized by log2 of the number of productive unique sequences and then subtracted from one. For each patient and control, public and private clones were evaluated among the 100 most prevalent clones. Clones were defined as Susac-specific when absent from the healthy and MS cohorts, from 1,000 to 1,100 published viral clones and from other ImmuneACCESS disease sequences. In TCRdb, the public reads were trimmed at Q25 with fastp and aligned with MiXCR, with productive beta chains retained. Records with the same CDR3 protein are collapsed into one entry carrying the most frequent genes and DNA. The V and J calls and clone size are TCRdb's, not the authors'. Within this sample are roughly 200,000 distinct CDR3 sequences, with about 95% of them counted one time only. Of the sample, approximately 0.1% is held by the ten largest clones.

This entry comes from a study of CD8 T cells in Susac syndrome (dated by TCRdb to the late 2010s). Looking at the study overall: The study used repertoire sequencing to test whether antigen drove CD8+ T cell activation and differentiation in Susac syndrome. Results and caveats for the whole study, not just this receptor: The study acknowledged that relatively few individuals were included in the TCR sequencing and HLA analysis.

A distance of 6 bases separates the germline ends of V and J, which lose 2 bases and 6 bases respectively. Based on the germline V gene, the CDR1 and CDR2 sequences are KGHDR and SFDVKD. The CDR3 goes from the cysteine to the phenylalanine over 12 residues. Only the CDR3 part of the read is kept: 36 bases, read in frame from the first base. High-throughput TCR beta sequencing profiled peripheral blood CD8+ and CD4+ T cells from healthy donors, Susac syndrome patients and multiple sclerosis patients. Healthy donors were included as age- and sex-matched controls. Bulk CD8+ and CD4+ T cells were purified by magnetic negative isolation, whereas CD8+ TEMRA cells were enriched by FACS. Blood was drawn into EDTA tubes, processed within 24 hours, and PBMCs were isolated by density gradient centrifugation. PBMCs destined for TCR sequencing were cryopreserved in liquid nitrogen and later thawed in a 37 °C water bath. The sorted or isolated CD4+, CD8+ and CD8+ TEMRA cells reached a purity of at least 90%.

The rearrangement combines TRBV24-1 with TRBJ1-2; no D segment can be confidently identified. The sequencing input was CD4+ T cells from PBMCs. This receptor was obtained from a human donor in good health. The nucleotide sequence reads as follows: TGTGCCACCAGTGATTATAAGGATGGCTACACCTTC. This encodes CATSDYKDGYTF.